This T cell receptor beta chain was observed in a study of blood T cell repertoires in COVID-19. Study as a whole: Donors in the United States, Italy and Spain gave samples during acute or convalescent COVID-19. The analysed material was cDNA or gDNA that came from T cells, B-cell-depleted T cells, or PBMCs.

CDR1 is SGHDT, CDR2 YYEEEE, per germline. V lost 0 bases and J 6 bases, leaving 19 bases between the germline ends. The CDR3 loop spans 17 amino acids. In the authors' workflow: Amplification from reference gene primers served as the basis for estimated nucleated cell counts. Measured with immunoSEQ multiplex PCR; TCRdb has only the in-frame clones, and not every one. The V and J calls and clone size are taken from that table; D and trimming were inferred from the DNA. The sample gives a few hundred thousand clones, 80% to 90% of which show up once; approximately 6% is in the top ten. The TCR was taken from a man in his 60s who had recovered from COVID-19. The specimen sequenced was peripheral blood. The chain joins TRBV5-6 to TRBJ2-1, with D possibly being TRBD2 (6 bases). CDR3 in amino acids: CASSLEAGPPPFNEQFF. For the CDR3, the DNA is TGTGCCAGCAGCTTGGAGGCGGGACCCCCTCCTTTCAATGAGCAGTTCTTC.